One T cell receptor (beta chain) is described in this entry. Its antigen remains unknown. A much larger clonotype is one base distant, so this may be a read error. These data belong to a study of identical twins. The study's findings and limits: Surplus twin overlap in beta out-of-frame sequences was less pronounced. The abundant beta clonotypes from cord blood had fewer insertions, and memory repertoires had none of this. Cross-sectional statistical analysis was relied on for the conclusions, without the same donors being followed. Among out-of-frame alpha sequences shared by twins, low generation probability occurred in excess.

CDR3 length equals 15 residues. Looked up from germline, CDR1 is SSHAT and CDR2 is FNYEAQ (reference sequence). TCRdb used MiXCR to reprocess the 5' RACE reads, holding one entry per CDR3 protein. The sample has about 530,000 distinct CDR3 sequences; 12% to 15% are singletons. The data also belong to a second study, concerning yellow fever vaccine responses in identical twins.

The chain links TRBV7-7 to TRBJ2-5; 13 nucleotides align to TRBD2. Sequencing input: CD4+ T cells sorted from blood. The clonotype comes from a woman between 18 and 29 years old in good health. CDR3 loop: CASSLGTSGRETLYF. CDR3 nucleotide sequence: TGTGCCAGCAGCTTAGGGACTAGCGGGAGAGAGACCCTGTACTTC.